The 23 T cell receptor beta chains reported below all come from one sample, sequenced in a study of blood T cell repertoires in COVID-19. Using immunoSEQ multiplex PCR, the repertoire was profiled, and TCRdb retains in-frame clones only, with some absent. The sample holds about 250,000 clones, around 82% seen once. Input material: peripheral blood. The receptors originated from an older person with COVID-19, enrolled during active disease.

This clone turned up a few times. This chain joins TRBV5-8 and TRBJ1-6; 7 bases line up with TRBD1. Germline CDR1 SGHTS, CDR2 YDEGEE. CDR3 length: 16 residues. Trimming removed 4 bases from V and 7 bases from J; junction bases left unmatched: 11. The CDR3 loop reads CASSRAPRQGNSPLHF. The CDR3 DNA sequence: TGTGCCAGCAGCCGAGCACCAAGACAGGGAAATTCACCCCTCCACTTT. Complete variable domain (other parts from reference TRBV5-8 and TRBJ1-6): EAGVTQSPTHLIKTRGQQATLRCSPISGHTSVYWYQQALGLGLQFLLWYDEGEERNRGNFPPRFSGRQFPNYSSELNVNALELEDSALYLCASSRAPRQGNSPLHFGNGTRLTVT.

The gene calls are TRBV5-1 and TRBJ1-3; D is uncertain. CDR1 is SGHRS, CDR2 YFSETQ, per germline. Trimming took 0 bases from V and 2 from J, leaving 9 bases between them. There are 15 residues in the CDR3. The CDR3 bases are TGCGCCAGCAGCTTGGGAGGATCCGCTGGAAACACCATATATTTT. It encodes CASSLGGSAGNTIYF.

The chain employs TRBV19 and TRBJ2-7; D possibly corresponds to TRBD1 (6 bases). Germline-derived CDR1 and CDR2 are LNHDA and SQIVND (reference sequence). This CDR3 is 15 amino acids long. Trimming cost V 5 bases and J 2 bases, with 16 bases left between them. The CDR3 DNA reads TGTGCCAGTAGTCCCGACAGGATGGGCCCCTACGAGCAGTACTTC. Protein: CASSPDRMGPYEQYF.

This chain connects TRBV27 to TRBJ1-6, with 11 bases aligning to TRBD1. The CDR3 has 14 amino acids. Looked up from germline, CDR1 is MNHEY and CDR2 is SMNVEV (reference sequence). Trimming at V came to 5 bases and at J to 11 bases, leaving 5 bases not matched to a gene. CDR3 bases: TGTGCCAGCAGTCTCGGACAGGGGGCTACACCCCTCCACTTT. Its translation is CASSLGQGATPLHF.

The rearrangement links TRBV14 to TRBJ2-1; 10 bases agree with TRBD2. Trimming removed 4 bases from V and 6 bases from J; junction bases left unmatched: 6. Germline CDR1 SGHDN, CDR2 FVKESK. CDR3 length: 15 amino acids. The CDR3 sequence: CASSPQLAGSNEQFF. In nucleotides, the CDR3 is TGTGCCAGCAGCCCCCAACTAGCGGGAAGCAATGAGCAGTTCTTC.

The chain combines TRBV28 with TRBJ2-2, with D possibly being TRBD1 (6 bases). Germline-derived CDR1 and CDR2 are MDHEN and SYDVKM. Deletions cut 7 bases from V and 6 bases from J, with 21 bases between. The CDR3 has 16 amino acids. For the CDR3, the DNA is TGTGCCAGCACACCGAGGGGGACAAAGCCACCCGGGGAGCTGTTTTTT. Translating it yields CASTPRGTKPPGELFF.

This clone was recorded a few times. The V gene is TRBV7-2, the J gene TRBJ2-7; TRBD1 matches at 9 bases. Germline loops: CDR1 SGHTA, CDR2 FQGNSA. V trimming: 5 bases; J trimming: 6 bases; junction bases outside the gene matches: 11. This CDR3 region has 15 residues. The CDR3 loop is CASSRLGQGLGEQYF. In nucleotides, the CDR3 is TGTGCCAGCAGCCGGCTGGGACAGGGTTTGGGCGAGCAGTACTTC.

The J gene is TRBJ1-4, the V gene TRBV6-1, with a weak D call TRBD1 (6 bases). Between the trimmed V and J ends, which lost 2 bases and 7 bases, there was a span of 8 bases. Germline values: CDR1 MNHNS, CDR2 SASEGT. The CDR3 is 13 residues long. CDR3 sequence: CASSELQGEKLFF. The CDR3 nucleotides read TGTGCCAGCAGTGAATTACAGGGTGAAAAACTGTTTTTT.

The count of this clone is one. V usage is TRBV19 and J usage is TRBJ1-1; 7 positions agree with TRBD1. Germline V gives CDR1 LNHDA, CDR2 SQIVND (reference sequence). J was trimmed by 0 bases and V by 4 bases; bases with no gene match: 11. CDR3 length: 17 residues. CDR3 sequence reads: CASSKLRTGEVNTEAFF. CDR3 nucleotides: TGTGCCAGTAGTAAATTAAGGACAGGCGAGGTGAACACTGAAGCTTTCTTT.

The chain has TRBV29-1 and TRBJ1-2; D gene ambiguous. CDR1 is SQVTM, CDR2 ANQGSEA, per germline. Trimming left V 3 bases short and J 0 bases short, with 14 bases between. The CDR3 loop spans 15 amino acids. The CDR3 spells CSVDREVDPNYGYTF. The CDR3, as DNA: TGCAGCGTTGATCGTGAGGTCGATCCTAACTATGGCTACACCTTC.

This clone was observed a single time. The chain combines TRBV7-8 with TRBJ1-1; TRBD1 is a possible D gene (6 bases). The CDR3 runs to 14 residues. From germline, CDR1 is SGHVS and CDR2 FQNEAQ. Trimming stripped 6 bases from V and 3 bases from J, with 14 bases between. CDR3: CASRRGAEDTEAFF. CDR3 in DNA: TGTGCCAGCAGGCGGGGGGCTGAGGACACTGAAGCTTTCTTT.

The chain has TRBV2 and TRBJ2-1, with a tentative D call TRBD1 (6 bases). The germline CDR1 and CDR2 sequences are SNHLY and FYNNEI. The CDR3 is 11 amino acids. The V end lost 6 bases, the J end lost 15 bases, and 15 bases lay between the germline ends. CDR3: CASRRTGTPFF. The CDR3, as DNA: TGTGCCAGCAGAAGAACAGGGACCCCGTTCTTC.

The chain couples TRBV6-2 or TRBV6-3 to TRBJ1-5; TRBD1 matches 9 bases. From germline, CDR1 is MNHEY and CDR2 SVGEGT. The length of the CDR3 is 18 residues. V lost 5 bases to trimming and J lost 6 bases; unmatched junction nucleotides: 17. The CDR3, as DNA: TGTGCCAGCAGTCACCAAAGCGCCGGGACAGGGTTCGGTCAGCCCCAGCATTTT. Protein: CASSHQSAGTGFGQPQHF.

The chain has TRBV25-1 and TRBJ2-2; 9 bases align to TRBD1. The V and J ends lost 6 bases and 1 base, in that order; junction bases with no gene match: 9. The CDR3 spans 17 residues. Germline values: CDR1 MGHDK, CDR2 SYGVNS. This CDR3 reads CASSRLGTGRNTGELFF. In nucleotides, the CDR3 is TGTGCCAGCAGCCGACTAGGGACAGGGCGGAACACCGGGGAGCTGTTTTTT.

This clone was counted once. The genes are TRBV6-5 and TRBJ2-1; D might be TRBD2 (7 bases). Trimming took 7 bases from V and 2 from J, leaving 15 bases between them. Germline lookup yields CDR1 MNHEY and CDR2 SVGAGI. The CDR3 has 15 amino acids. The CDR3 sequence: CASTLEGGTYNEQFF. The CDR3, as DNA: TGTGCCAGCACCTTAGAGGGGGGGACCTACAATGAGCAGTTCTTC.

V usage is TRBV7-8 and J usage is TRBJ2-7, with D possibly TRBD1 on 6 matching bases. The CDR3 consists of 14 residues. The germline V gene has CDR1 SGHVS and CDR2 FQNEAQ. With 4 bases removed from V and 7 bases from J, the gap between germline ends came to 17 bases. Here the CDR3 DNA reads TGTGCCAGCAGCTCCCTGACAGGTGGGGCAGAGCAGTACTTC. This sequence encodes CASSSLTGGAEQYF.

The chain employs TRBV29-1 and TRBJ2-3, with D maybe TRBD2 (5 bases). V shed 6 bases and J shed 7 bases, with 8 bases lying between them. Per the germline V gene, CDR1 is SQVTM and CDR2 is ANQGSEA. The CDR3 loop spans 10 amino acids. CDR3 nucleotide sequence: TGCAGCGTATCGGGATATACGCAGTATTTT. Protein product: CSVSGYTQYF.

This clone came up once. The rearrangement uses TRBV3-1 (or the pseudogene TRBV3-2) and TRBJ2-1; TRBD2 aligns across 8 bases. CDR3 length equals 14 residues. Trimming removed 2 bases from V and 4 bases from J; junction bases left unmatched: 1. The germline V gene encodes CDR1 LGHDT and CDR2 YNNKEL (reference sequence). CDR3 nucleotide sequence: TGTGCCAGCAGCCAAATAGCGGGATACAATGAGCAGTTCTTC. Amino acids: CASSQIAGYNEQFF.

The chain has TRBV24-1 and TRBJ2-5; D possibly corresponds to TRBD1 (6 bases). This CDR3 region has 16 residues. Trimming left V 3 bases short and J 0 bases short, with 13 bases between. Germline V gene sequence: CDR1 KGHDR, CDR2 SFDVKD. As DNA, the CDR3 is TGTGCCACCAGTGATCCGGGACAACTGTACCAAGAGACCCAGTACTTC. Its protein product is CATSDPGQLYQETQYF.

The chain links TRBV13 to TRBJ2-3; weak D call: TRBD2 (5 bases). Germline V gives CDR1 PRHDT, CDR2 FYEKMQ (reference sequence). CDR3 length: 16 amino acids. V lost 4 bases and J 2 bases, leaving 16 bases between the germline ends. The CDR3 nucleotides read TGTGCCAGCAGCTCATTCAGGCGGGTGCCCACAGATACGCAGTATTTT. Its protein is CASSSFRRVPTDTQYF.

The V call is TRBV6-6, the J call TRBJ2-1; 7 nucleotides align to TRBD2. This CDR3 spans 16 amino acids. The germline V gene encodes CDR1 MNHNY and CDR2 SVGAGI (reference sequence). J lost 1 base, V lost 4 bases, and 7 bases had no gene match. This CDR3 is CASSSRTSMSYNEQFF. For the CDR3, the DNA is TGTGCCAGCAGTTCCCGGACTAGTATGTCCTACAATGAGCAGTTCTTC.

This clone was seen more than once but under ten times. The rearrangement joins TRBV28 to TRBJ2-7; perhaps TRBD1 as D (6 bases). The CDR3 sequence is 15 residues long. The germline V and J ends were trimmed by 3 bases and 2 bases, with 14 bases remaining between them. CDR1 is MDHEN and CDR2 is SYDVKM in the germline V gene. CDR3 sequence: CASSLERTGTYEQYF. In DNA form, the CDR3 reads TGTGCCAGCAGTTTGGAAAGAACAGGGACCTACGAGCAGTACTTC.

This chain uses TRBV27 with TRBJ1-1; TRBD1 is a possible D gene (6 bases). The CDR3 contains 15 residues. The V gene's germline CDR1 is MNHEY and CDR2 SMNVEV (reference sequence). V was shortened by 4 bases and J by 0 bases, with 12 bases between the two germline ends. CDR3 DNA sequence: TGTGCCAGCAGTTATAGGGGGAACATGAACACTGAAGCTTTCTTT. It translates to CASSYRGNMNTEAFF.